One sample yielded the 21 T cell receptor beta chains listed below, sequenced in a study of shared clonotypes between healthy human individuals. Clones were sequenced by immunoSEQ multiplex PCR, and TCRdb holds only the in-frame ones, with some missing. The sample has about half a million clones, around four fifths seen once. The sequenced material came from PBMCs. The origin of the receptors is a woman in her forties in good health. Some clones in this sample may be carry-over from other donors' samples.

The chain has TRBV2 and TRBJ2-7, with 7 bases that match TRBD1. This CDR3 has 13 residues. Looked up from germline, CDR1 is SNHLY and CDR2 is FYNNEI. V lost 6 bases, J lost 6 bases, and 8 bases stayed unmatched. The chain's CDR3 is CASSLDRDGEQYF. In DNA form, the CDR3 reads TGTGCCAGCAGCTTAGACAGGGACGGCGAGCAGTACTTC. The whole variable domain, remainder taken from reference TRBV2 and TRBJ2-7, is EPEVTQTPSHQVTQMGQEVILRCVPISNHLYFYWYRQILGQKVEFLVSFYNNEISEKSEIFDDQFSVERPDGSNFTLKIRSTKLEDSAMYFCASSLDRDGEQYFGPGTRLTVT.

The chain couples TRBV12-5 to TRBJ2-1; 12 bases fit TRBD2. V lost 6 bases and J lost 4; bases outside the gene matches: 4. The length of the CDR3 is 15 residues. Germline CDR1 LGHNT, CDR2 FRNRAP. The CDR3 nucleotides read TGTGCTAGTGGCCTGACTAGCGGGAGTTACAATGAGCAGTTCTTC. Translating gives CASGLTSGSYNEQFF.

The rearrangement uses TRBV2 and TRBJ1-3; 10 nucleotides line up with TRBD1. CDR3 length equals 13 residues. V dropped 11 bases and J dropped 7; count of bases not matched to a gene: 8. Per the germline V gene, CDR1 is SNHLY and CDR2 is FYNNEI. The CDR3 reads CAGLRDRGNTIYF. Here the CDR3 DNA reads TGTGCCGGACTCCGGGACAGGGGCAACACCATATATTTT.

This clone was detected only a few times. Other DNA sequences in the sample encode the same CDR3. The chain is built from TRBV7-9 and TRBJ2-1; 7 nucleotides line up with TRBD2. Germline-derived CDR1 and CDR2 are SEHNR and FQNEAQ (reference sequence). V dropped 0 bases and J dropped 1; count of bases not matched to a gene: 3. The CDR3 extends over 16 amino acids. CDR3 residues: CASSLALAGSYNEQFF. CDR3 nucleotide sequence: TGTGCCAGCAGCTTAGCATTAGCGGGTTCCTACAATGAGCAGTTCTTC.

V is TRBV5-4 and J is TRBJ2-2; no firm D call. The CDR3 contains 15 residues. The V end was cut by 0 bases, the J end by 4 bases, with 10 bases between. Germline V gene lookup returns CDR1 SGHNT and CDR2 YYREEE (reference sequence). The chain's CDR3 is CASSLARPTTGELFF. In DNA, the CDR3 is TGTGCCAGCAGCTTGGCACGCCCAACCACCGGGGAGCTGTTTTTT.

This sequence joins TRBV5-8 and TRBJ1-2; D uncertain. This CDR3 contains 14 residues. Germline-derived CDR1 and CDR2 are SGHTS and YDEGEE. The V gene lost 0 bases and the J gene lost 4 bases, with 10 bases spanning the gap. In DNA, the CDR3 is TGTGCCAGCAGCTTGGGAGATAACCTCTATGGCTACACCTTC. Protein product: CASSLGDNLYGYTF.

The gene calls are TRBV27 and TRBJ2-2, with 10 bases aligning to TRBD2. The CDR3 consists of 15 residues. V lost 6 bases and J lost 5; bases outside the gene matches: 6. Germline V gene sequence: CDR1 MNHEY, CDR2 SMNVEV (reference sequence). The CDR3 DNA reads TGTGCCAGCAGCCCTAGCGGGAGACAAACCGGGGAGCTGTTTTTT. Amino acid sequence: CASSPSGRQTGELFF.

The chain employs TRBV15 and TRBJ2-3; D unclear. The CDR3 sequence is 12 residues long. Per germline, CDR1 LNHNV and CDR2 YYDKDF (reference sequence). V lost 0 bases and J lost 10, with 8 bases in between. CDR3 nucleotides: TGTGCCACCAGCAGAGATATGTCGGCGCAGTATTTT. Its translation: CATSRDMSAQYF.

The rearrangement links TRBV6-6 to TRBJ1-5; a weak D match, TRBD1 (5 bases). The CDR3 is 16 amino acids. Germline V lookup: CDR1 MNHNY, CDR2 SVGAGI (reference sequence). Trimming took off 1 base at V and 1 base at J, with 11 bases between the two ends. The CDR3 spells CASSYYTAGSNQPQHF. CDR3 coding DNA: TGTGCCAGCAGTTACTACACGGCAGGGAGCAATCAGCCCCAGCATTTT.

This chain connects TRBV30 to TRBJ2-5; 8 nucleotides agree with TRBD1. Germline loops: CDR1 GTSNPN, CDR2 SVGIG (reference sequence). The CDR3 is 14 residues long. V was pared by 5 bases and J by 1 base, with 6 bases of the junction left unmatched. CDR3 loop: CAWDRGRGQETQYF. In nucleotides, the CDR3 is TGTGCCTGGGACAGGGGACGGGGCCAAGAGACCCAGTACTTC.

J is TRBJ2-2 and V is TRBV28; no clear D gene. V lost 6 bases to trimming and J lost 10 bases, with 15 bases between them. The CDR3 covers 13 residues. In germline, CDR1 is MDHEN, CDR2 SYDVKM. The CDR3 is CASSRNLKEELFF. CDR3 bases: TGTGCCAGCAGCCGGAACCTAAAGGAGGAGCTGTTTTTT.

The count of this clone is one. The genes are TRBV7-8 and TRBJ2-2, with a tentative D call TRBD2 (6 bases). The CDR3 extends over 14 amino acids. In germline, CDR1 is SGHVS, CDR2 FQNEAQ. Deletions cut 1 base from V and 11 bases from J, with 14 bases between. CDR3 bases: TGTGCCAGCAGCTTAGAGAGGGGCGGGGCTGAGCTGTTTTTT. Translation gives CASSLERGGAELFF.

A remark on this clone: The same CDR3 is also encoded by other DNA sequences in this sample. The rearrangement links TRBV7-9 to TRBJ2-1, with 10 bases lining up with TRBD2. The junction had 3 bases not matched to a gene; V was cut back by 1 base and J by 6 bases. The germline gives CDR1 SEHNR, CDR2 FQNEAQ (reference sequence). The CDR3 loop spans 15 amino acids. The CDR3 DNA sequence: TGTGCCAGCAGCTTAGTGCTAGCGGGAGTCAATGAGCAGTTCTTC. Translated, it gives CASSLVLAGVNEQFF.

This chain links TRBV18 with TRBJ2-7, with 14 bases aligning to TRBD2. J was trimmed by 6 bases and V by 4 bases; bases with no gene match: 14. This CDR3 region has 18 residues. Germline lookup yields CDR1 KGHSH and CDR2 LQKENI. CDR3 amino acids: CASSRLPTGTSGSGEQYF. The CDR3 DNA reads TGTGCCAGCTCACGCCTTCCGACCGGGACTAGCGGGAGTGGCGAGCAGTACTTC. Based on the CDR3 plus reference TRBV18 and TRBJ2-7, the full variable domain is NAGVMQNPRHLVRRRGQEARLRCSPMKGHSHVYWYRQLPEEGLKFMVYLQKENIIDESGMPKERFSAEFPKEGPSILRIQQVVRGDSAAYFCASSRLPTGTSGSGEQYFGPGTRLTVT.

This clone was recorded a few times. CDR3 sequence reads: CASSDTDFFWRTNPNHEQFF. In DNA, the CDR3 is TGTGCCAGCAGTGACACGGACTTTTTCTGGCGGACTAACCCTAACCATGAGCAGTTCTTC. The chain couples TRBV6-1 to TRBJ2-1, with TRBD2 as a possible D gene (6 bases). With 3 bases removed from V and 8 bases from J, the gap between germline ends came to 32 bases. There are 20 residues in the CDR3. CDR1 and CDR2 from the germline V gene are MNHNS and SASEGT.

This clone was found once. DNA of the CDR3: TGCGCCAGCAGCTTGGTGACAGGGGGCAGTTACGAGCAGTACTTC. Its translation is CASSLVTGGSYEQYF. J is TRBJ2-7 and V is TRBV5-1; TRBD1 matches at 10 bases. With V trimmed by 0 bases and J by 4 bases, 4 bases remained unmatched. Germline V lookup: CDR1 SGHRS, CDR2 YFSETQ. The CDR3 totals 15 residues.

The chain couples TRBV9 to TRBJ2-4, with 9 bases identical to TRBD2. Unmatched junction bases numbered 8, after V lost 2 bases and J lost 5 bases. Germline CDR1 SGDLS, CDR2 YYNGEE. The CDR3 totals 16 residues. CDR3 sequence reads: CASSVLPSGAQNIQYF. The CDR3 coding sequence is TGTGCCAGCAGCGTCCTCCCTAGCGGGGCTCAAAACATTCAGTACTTC.

The CDR3 region is CATSRDRNTIYF. CDR3 in DNA: TGTGCCACCAGCAGAGATCGGAACACCATATATTTT. The chain uses TRBV15 and TRBJ1-3; D remains unclear. CDR3 length: 12 amino acids. Trimming removed 0 bases from V and 7 bases from J, with 4 bases in between. Germline V gives CDR1 LNHNV, CDR2 YYDKDF (reference sequence).

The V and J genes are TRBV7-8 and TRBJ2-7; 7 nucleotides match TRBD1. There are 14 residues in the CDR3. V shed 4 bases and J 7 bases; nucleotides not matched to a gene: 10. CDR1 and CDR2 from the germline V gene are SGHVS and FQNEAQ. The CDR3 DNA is TGTGCCAGCAGCTCAGACAGGGAGACCTGGGAGCAGTACTTC. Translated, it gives CASSSDRETWEQYF.

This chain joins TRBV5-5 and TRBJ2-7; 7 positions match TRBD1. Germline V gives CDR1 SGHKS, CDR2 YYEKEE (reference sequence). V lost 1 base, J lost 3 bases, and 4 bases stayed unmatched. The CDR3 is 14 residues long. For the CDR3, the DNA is TGTGCCAGCAGCTTGCGGACAGGCGTCTACGAGCAGTACTTC. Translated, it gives CASSLRTGVYEQYF.

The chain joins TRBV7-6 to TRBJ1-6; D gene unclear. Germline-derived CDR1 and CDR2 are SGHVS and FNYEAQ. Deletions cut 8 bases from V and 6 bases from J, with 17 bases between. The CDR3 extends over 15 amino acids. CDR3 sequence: CASSWGVGSNSPLHF. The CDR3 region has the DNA TGTGCCAGCTCTTGGGGAGTCGGGAGTAATTCACCCCTCCACTTT.